This T cell receptor beta chain came from a study of blood T cell repertoires in COVID-19. Looking at the study overall: The United States, Italy and Spain were the sources of the acute and convalescent COVID-19 samples. T cells, B-cell-depleted T cells, or PBMCs supplied cDNA or gDNA.

Per the original data handling: Nucleated cell number was recorded as an estimate derived from reference gene primer amplification. The method was immunoSEQ multiplex PCR; TCRdb's version includes in-frame clones alone and lacks a portion of them. V, J and clone size derive from that table, while D and trimming were established from the DNA sequence. The sample shows approximately 19,000 clones, 88% of them seen only once. The CDR3 spans 17 residues. The sequence was obtained from a human donor in a cohort sampled during active COVID-19. The donor label of this sample is uncertain. The chain combines TRBV21-1 with TRBJ2-5; the D call of TRBD1 is as the table states it, not checked on the DNA. TRBV21-1 is designated a pseudogene. The sample comprised peripheral blood. In nucleotides, the CDR3 is TGTGCCAGCAGCAAAGAAAACTCGGACAGGGTAGGAGAGACCCAGTACTTC. Translation gives CASSKENSDRVGETQYF.